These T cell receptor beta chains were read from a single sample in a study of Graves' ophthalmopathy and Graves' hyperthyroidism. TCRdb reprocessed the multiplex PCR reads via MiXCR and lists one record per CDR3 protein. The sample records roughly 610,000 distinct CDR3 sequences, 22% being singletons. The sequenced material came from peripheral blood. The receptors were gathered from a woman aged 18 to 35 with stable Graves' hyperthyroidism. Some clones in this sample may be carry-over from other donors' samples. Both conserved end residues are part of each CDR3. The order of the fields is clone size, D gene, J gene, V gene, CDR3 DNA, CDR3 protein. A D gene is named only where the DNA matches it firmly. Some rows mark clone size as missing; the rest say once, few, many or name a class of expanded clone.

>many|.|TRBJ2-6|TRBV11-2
TGTGCCAGCAGTGCCATCTCTGGGGCCAACGTCCTGACTTTC
CASSAISGANVLTF
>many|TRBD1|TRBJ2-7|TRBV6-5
TGTGCCAGCAGTCCTCGACAGGGTATCTACGAGCAGTACTTC
CASSPRQGIYEQYF
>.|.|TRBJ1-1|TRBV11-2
TGTGCCAGCAGCCCCAGGACAGTCACTGAAGCTTTCTTT
CASSPRTVTEAFF
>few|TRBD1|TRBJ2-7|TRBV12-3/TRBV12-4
TGTGCCAGCAGTCCTACAGGGGGAACCTACGTGCAGTACTTC
CASSPTGGTYVQYF
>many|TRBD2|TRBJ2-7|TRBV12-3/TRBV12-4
TGTGCCAGCAGCTCACTAGCGGGAGCTTACGAGCAGTACTTC
CASSSLAGAYEQYF
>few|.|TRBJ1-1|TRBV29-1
TGCAGCGGCGCTTCAGGGTCCACTGAAGCTTTCTTT
CSGASGSTEAFF
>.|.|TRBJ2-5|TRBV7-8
TGTGCCAGCAGCTTGATTTCGAGAAGGGAGACCCAGTACTTC
CASSLISRRETQYF
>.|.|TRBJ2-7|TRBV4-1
TGCGCCAGCAGCCAGCAGACCCCTGGCTACGAGCAGTACTTC
CASSQQTPGYEQYF
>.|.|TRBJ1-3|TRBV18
TGTGCCAGCTCACGCGACAGCCTGTTCTCTGGAAACACCATATATTTT
CASSRDSLFSGNTIYF
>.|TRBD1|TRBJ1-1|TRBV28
TGTGCCAGCAGTTTATCCCACCTCGGACAGGGGGAAGCTTTCTTT
CASSLSHLGQGEAFF
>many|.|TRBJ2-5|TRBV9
TGTGCCAGCAGCGACCGGGCGGGCGGGGGCATCACCACCTCGAGGGAGACCCAGTACTTC
CASSDRAGGGITTSRETQYF
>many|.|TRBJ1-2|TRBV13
TGTGCCAGCACCGACCTAACTTATGGCTACACCTTC
CASTDLTYGYTF
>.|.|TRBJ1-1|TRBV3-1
TGTGCCAGCAGCCAAACCCCGCAATACACTGAAGCTTTCTTT
CASSQTPQYTEAFF
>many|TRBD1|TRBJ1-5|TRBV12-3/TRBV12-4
TGTGCCAGCAGCTCCGGGACAGGGAGCAATCAGCCCCAGCATTTT
CASSSGTGSNQPQHF
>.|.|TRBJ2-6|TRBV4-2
TGTGCCAGCAGCCTTCCCACGGGGAGCGGACCGAACTCTGGGGCCAACGTCCTGACTTTC
CASSLPTGSGPNSGANVLTF
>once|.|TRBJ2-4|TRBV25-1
TGTGCCAGCAGTGACCTAAGACAGGAATGGGAGACCAAGTACTTC
CASSDLRQEWETKYF
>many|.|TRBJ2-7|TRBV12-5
TGTGCTAGTGGTTTGAACGGGGAGAAACCCTACGAGCAGTACTTC
CASGLNGEKPYEQYF
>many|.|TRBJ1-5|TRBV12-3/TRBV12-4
TGTGCCAGCACCCGAGGGGGAGTTCAGCCCCAGCATTTT
CASTRGGVQPQHF
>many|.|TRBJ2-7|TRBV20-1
TGCAGTGCTAGAGGGGTGGCCTACGAGCAGTACTTC
CSARGVAYEQYF
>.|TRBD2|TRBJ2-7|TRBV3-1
TGTGCCAGCAGCCAAGTCGGGCGGGGGGCCGTCGAGCAGTACTTC
CASSQVGRGAVEQYF
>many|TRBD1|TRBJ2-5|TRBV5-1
TGCGCCAGCAGCCGCGCGACAGGGACCCAAGAGACCCAGTACTTC
CASSRATGTQETQYF
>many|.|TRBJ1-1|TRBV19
TGTGCCAGTAGTCCACCCCTGGGTACTGAAGCTTTCTTT
CASSPPLGTEAFF
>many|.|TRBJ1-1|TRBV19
TGTGCCAGTACAGCGGGGGAAGACACTGAAGCTTTCTTT
CASTAGEDTEAFF
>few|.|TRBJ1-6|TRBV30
TGTGCCTGGAGTGTACCAGGCAGGTCGGCAGGGAATTCACCCCTCCACTTT
CAWSVPGRSAGNSPLHF
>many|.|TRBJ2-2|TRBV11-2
TGTGCCAGCAGCTTACGGACAGCGAACACCGGGGAGCTGTTTTTT
CASSLRTANTGELFF
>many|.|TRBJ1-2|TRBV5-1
TGCGCCAGCACCAGTCGGGTAGAGGACTATGGCTACACCTTC
CASTSRVEDYGYTF
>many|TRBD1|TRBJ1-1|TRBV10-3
TGTGCCATCAGGGGGTCGACAGGGATGAACACTGAAGCTTTCTTT
CAIRGSTGMNTEAFF
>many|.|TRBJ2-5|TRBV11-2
TGTGCCAGCAGCGGCAGTGGCCAAGAGACCCAGTACTTC
CASSGSGQETQYF
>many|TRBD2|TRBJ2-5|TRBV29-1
TGCAGCGTTGATTGGACTAGCGGGAGGTTAGAGACCCAGTACTTC
CSVDWTSGRLETQYF
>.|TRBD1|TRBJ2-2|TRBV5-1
TGCGCCACCGAGGGGGCTACCGGGGAGCTGTTTTTT
CATEGATGELFF
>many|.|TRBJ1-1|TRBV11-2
TGTGCCAGCAGAACCCCCGGGTTTGACCCTGAAGCTTTCTTT
CASRTPGFDPEAFF
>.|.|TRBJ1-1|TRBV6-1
TGTGTCAGCAGTGAATCTGCAGGGTACACTGAAGCTTTCTTT
CVSSESAGYTEAFF
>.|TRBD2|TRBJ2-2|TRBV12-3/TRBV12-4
TGTGCCAGCAGTCCATTAGCGGGAGGGCCCACCGGGGAGCTGTTTTTT
CASSPLAGGPTGELFF
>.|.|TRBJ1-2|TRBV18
TGTGCCAGCTCCTCCGCCGGAGCCAACTATGGCTACACCTTC
CASSSAGANYGYTF
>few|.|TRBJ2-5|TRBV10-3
TGTGCCATCTCGGGGGCGGGGGACTTCCAAGAGACCAAGTACTTC
CAISGAGDFQETKYF
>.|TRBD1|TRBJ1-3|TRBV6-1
TGTGCCAGCAGTGGCCCGGGACAGGGGTTGACTGGAAACACCATATATTTT
CASSGPGQGLTGNTIYF
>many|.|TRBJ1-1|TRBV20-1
TGCAGTGTCCTGGGGCAGGGACGCACTGAAGCTTTCTTT
CSVLGQGRTEAFF
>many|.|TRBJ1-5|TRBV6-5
TGTGCCAGCAGTTCCTCCCTCGGGGCGTATAGCAATCAGCCCCAGCATTTT
CASSSSLGAYSNQPQHF
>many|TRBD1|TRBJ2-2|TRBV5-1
TGCGCCAGCAGCTCAGGACAGGGGAAAGCCGGGGAGCTGTTTTTT
CASSSGQGKAGELFF
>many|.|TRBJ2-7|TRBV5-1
TGCGCCAGCAGCTTGGTCCTAGACGGGTACGAGCAGTACTTC
CASSLVLDGYEQYF
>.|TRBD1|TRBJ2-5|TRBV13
TGTGCCAGCAGCCCAGGGACAGGGGTTTTAATGGAGACCCAGTACTTC
CASSPGTGVLMETQYF
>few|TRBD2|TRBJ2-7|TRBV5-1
TGCGCCAGCAGCGTGGGACTAGCGGGGGTCGAGCAGTACTTC
CASSVGLAGVEQYF
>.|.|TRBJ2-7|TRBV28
TGTGCCAGCAGTTTACCCGCCAGCATGGGCTACGAGCAGTACTTC
CASSLPASMGYEQYF
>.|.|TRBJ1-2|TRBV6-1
TGTGCCAGCAAGGCAGCTGCCGCCGGCTACACCTTC
CASKAAAAGYTF
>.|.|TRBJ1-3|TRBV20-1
TGCAGTGCTAACGGCAGGTTGAACTCTGGAAACACCATATATTTT
CSANGRLNSGNTIYF
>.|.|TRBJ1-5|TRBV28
TGTGCCAGCAGTTTACGAGGGGTATATAGCAATCAGCCCCAGCATTTT
CASSLRGVYSNQPQHF
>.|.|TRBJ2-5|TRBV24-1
TGTGCCACCAGTGACCCAGGCCACGGTCCAGAGACCCAGTACTTC
CATSDPGHGPETQYF